The 15 T cell receptor beta chains presented below share a single source sample, sequenced in a study of T-cell reconstitution after alpha-beta-depleted transplantation in children. Library preparation (for TCRbeta) was performed with unique molecular identifiers. TCRdb recomputed calls from the PCR reads with MiXCR, one row per CDR3 protein. The data show about 980,000 distinct CDR3 sequences, about 29% seen once. The sequencing here drew on PBMCs, mostly from graft donor cells, taken 360 days after TCRalphabeta/CD19-depleted stem cell transplant. All receptors derive from a boy younger than two who had a stem cell transplant for SCID, so the T cells may come from the graft donor.

There are a few counts of this clonotype. The gene calls are TRBV7-2 and TRBJ2-1; D gene unclear. Germline CDR1 is SGHTA and CDR2 is FQGNSA. Between the trimmed V and J ends, which lost 5 bases and 4 bases, there was a span of 12 bases. The CDR3 spans 14 residues. CDR3 loop: CASSPWAEYNEQFF. The DNA for the CDR3 is TGTGCCAGCAGCCCCTGGGCGGAATACAATGAGCAGTTCTTC.

This clonotype was seen only a few times. The chain carries TRBV7-9 and TRBJ2-2; 7 bases line up with TRBD2. The V and J ends lost 5 bases and 1 base, in that order; junction bases with no gene match: 7. Germline CDR1 SEHNR, CDR2 FQNEAQ (reference sequence). The CDR3 has 16 residues. CDR3 amino acids: CASSRTLAENTGELFF. CDR3 nucleotides: TGTGCCAGCAGCCGTACGCTAGCGGAGAACACCGGGGAGCTGTTTTTT.

The V gene is TRBV9, the J gene TRBJ2-7; 9 nucleotides match TRBD2. The V gene's germline CDR1 is SGDLS and CDR2 YYNGEE. CDR3 size: 15 residues. V shed 4 bases, J shed 5 bases, and the junction held 10 bases outside the gene matches. CDR3 sequence (DNA): TGTGCCAGCAGCTTGCTAGCGGGAAACCAGCACGAGCAGTACTTC. Amino acid sequence: CASSLLAGNQHEQYF.

V and J are TRBV5-1 and TRBJ1-4; 7 bases match TRBD1. The trim removed 5 bases at V and 3 bases at J, leaving 4 bases unmatched. Germline V gene data show CDR1 as SGHRS and CDR2 as YFSETQ. The CDR3 contains 14 residues. The CDR3 loop reads CASRPGTANEKLFF. The CDR3, as DNA: TGCGCCAGCAGACCCGGGACAGCTAATGAAAAACTGTTTTTT.

This chain links TRBV18 with TRBJ2-3; TRBD1 matches at 8 bases. Germline V gives CDR1 KGHSH, CDR2 LQKENI. CDR3 size: 19 residues. Unmatched junction bases numbered 14, after V lost 1 base and J lost 2 bases. The CDR3 DNA follows: TGTGCCAGCTCACCACTATATCGACAGGGGAAGGGGGCCACAGATACGCAGTATTTT. This gives the protein CASSPLYRQGKGATDTQYF.

With respect to this clonotype: The conserved final phenylalanine or tryptophan is absent from the CDR3, which likely points to a read error. The rearrangement links TRBV29-1 to TRBJ1-1; D gene uncertain. V was clipped by 1 base and J by 1 base, with 10 bases between them. Germline V gene data show CDR1 as SQVTM and CDR2 as ANQGSEA. The CDR3 runs to 14 residues. The CDR3 spells CSVEGGGRNTEAFS. Written as DNA, the CDR3 is TGCAGCGTTGAAGGGGGAGGGCGGAACACTGAAGCTTTCTCT.

This clonotype was seen a few times. This chain links TRBV4-1 with TRBJ2-7; 10 bases are shared with TRBD1. The germline V gene has CDR1 MGHRA and CDR2 YSYEKL. After removal of 1 base from V and 4 bases from J, the junction contained 7 bases not matched to a gene. The CDR3 consists of 16 residues. The CDR3 nucleotides read TGCGCCAGCAGCCAAGGAGGGGGACAGGGGCGTTACGAGCAGTACTTC. Translating gives CASSQGGGQGRYEQYF.

The chain links TRBV19 to TRBJ2-1; the D gene is possibly TRBD1 (7 bases). The CDR3 has 15 residues. V was pared by 1 base and J by 9 bases, with 16 bases between. CDR1 is LNHDA, CDR2 SQIVND, per germline (reference sequence). CDR3 loop: CASSIGGTVQGEQFF. The CDR3 nucleotides read TGTGCCAGTAGTATAGGCGGGACAGTACAGGGTGAGCAGTTCTTC.

This clonotype was counted between two and nine times. V and J are TRBV24-1 and TRBJ2-3; D is perhaps TRBD2 (7 bases). V was clipped by 9 bases and J by 0 bases, with 15 bases between them. The CDR3 contains 15 residues. Germline CDR1 reads KGHDR; CDR2 reads SFDVKD. In nucleotides, the CDR3 is TGTGCCACCGGGGGGCGGGGGCGGAGCACAGATACGCAGTATTTT. This translates into CATGGRGRSTDTQYF.

The genes are TRBV18 and TRBJ2-1; TRBD2 matches 11 bases. V was clipped by 0 bases and J by 8 bases; unmatched bases: 6. The CDR3 totals 16 residues. The V gene's germline CDR1 is KGHSH and CDR2 LQKENI. CDR3 amino acids: CASSPPGTSGFYEQFF. The DNA for the CDR3 is TGTGCCAGCTCACCACCGGGGACTAGCGGTTTCTATGAGCAGTTCTTC.

The chain employs TRBV20-1 and TRBJ2-7; 8 nucleotides agree with TRBD1. Germline V gene sequence: CDR1 DFQATT, CDR2 SNEGSKA (reference sequence). The CDR3 is made up of 14 amino acids. V was pared by 2 bases and J by 2 bases, with 5 bases of the junction left unmatched. The CDR3 sequence is CSARSRTGTYEQYF. The DNA of the CDR3 is TGCAGTGCTAGATCCCGGACAGGGACCTACGAGCAGTACTTC.

This chain uses TRBV28 with TRBJ2-1, with D tentatively TRBD2 (5 bases). Trimming pared 3 bases from V and 6 bases from J, leaving 15 bases between. The CDR3 runs to 15 residues. Per the germline V gene, CDR1 is MDHEN and CDR2 is SYDVKM. The CDR3 spells CASSFGGLRTNEQFF. As DNA, the CDR3 is TGTGCCAGCAGTTTTGGAGGTTTACGGACCAATGAGCAGTTCTTC.

This chain uses TRBV11-1 with TRBJ2-5; no reliable D call. The CDR3 runs 15 residues. Germline V gene lookup returns CDR1 SGHAT and CDR2 FQDESV (reference sequence). Trimming pared 1 base from V and 0 bases from J, leaving 9 bases between. The CDR3 region is CASSLVGRYQETQYF. CDR3 nucleotide sequence: TGTGCCAGCAGCTTAGTGGGAAGATACCAAGAGACCCAGTACTTC.

CDR3 DNA: TGTGCCAGCAGTTACGGGGGGCTCGCTTTCTTT. Translated, it gives CASSYGGLAFF. This chain links TRBV6-5 with TRBJ1-1; the D gene is possibly TRBD1 (6 bases). Deletions cut 2 bases from V and 11 bases from J, with 9 bases between. CDR3 length: 11 amino acids. Germline assignment: CDR1 MNHEY and CDR2 SVGAGI.

This clonotype turned up a few times. The rearrangement joins TRBV4-3 to TRBJ2-7; 7 nucleotides align to TRBD1. The V gene's germline CDR1 is LGHNA and CDR2 YSLEER. The CDR3 totals 15 residues. With 0 bases clipped from V and 6 bases from J, the junction kept 8 bases outside the gene matches. The CDR3 here is CASSQDWTGPGEQYF. Written as DNA, the CDR3 is TGCGCCAGCAGCCAAGATTGGACAGGCCCGGGCGAGCAGTACTTC.